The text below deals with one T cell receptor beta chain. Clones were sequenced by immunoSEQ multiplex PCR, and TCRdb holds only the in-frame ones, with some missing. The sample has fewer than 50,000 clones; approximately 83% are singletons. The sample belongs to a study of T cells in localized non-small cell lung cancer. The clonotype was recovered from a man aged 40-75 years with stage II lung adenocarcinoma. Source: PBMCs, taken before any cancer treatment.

CDR3 sequence reads: CASSPLLGYSYEQYF. Here the CDR3 DNA reads TGTGCCAGCAGCCCCTTATTGGGCTACTCCTACGAGCAGTACTTC. This sequence joins TRBV28 and TRBJ2-7; D gene uncertain. The germline CDR1 and CDR2 sequences are MDHEN and SYDVKM. Trimming cost V 6 bases and J 0 bases, with 15 bases left between them. CDR3 size: 15 residues.